The 2 T cell receptor beta chains in this list originate from one sample, sequenced in a study of identical twins. MiXCR was run by TCRdb on the 5' RACE reads, yielding one entry per CDR3 protein. The table records some 440,000 distinct CDR3 sequences, roughly a quarter of them present only once. In addition, the sample was reused for a study of T cells expressing NK-cell markers.

Input material: CD4+ T cells sorted from blood. The origin of the receptors is a woman aged 18-29 years in good health.

This clonotype turned up a few times. V is TRBV20-1 and J is TRBJ2-4; 7 positions agree with TRBD2. V lost 3 bases, J lost 5 bases, and 7 bases stayed unmatched. The CDR3 is 14 amino acids. Germline loops: CDR1 DFQATT, CDR2 SNEGSKA (reference sequence). This CDR3 is CSASEGGRQNIQYF. DNA for the CDR3: TGCAGTGCTAGTGAGGGAGGGCGACAAAACATTCAGTACTTC.

The chain links TRBV20-1 to TRBJ2-5; D uncertain. CDR3 size: 12 residues. V lost 4 bases and J 4 bases, leaving 10 bases between the germline ends. Germline CDR1 DFQATT, CDR2 SNEGSKA (reference sequence). In DNA form, the CDR3 reads TGCAGTGCTACCCCAGTAGGAGAGACCCAGTACTTC. This codes for CSATPVGETQYF.